This is a list of T cell receptor beta chains from one sample in a study of control samples from healthy donors and cancer patients. Method: immunoSEQ multiplex PCR; TCRdb's copy keeps in-frame clones and lacks some. The sample shows approximately 120,000 clones, about 90% of them seen only once. What was sequenced was blood. These receptors were taken from a man between 18 and 29 years old in good health. Each CDR3 is given with its conserved first and last residue. Fields, in order: D gene, V gene, J gene, CDR3 DNA, CDR3 protein. D genes are given only for firm matches.

d_call: .
v_call: TRBV19
j_call: TRBJ1-3
cdr3_nt: TGTGCCAGTAGTATCGGTGGGGTCTCTGGAAACACCATATATTTT
cdr3_aa: CASSIGGVSGNTIYF

d_call: .
v_call: TRBV9
j_call: TRBJ2-2
cdr3_nt: TGTGCCAGCAGCGCGAACACCGGGGAGCTGTTTTTT
cdr3_aa: CASSANTGELFF

d_call: .
v_call: TRBV2
j_call: TRBJ1-5
cdr3_nt: TGTGCCAGCAGTAACCATCAGGGTCACGGACAGCCCCAGCATTTT
cdr3_aa: CASSNHQGHGQPQHF

d_call: .
v_call: TRBV25-1
j_call: TRBJ1-2
cdr3_nt: TGTGCCAGCAGTGGGGCGGTAATGGATGGCTACACCTTC
cdr3_aa: CASSGAVMDGYTF

d_call: TRBD1
v_call: TRBV28
j_call: TRBJ2-7
cdr3_nt: TGTGCCAGCAATATATTAGGACAGGGGGTACACGAGCAGTACTTC
cdr3_aa: CASNILGQGVHEQYF

d_call: .
v_call: TRBV5-1
j_call: TRBJ1-1
cdr3_nt: TGCGCCAGCAGCTTGGCCACTGACAGCACTGAAGCTTTCTTT
cdr3_aa: CASSLATDSTEAFF

d_call: TRBD1
v_call: TRBV6-2/TRBV6-3
j_call: TRBJ1-5
cdr3_nt: TGTGCCAGCAGTTACGGACAGGGGAACAGCAATCAGCCCCAGCATTTT
cdr3_aa: CASSYGQGNSNQPQHF

d_call: .
v_call: TRBV2
j_call: TRBJ1-1
cdr3_nt: TGTGCCAGCAGGAAAGACAGTGCGAACACTGAAGCTTTCTTT
cdr3_aa: CASRKDSANTEAFF

d_call: TRBD1
v_call: TRBV11-1
j_call: TRBJ2-7
cdr3_nt: TGTGCCAGCAGCGGCCGGGACAGCCCAAGCTCCTACGAGCAGTACTTC
cdr3_aa: CASSGRDSPSSYEQYF

d_call: TRBD1
v_call: TRBV6-5
j_call: TRBJ1-1
cdr3_nt: TGTGCCTCCACCGGGACAGGGGCGAAAGCTTTCTTT
cdr3_aa: CASTGTGAKAFF

d_call: TRBD1
v_call: TRBV18
j_call: TRBJ2-5
cdr3_nt: TGTGCCAGCTCACCCGCGGACAGGGGTACGGAGACCCAGTACTTC
cdr3_aa: CASSPADRGTETQYF

d_call: TRBD2
v_call: TRBV7-6
j_call: TRBJ2-7
cdr3_nt: TGTGCCAGCAGCCCCGGGGCTAGCGGGAGTTTTTACGAGCAGTACTTC
cdr3_aa: CASSPGASGSFYEQYF

d_call: .
v_call: TRBV6-5
j_call: TRBJ2-5
cdr3_nt: TGTGCCAGCAGTTACCCCGGGACCCAGTACTTC
cdr3_aa: CASSYPGTQYF